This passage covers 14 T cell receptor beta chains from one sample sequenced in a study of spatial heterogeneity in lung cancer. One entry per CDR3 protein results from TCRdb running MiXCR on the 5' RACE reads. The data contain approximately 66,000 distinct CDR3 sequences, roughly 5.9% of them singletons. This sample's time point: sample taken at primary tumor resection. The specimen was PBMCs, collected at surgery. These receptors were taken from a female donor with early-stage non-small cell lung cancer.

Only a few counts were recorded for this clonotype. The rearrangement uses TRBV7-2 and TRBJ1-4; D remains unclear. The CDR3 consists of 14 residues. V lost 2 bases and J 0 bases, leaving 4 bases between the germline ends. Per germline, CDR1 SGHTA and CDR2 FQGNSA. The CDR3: CASSLSTTNEKLFF. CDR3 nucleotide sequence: TGTGCCAGCAGCTTATCTACAACTAATGAAAAACTGTTTTTT.

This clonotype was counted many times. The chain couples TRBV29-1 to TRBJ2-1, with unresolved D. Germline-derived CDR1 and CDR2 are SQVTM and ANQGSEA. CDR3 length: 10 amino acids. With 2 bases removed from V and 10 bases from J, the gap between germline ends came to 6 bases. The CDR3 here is CSVETVEQFF. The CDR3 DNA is TGCAGCGTTGAAACCGTCGAGCAGTTCTTC.

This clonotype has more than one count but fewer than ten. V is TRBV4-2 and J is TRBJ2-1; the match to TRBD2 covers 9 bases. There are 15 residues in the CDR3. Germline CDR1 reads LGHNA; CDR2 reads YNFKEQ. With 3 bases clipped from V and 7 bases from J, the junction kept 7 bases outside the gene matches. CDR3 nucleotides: TGTGCCAGCAGCCACAGCGGGAGGCCAGGGAATGAGCAGTTCTTC. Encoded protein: CASSHSGRPGNEQFF.

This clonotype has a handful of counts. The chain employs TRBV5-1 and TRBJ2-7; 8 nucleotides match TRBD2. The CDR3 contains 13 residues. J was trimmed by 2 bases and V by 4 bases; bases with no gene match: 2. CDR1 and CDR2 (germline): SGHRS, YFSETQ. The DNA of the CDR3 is TGCGCCAGCAGCCGGGGGGGACCCTACGAGCAGTACTTC. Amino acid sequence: CASSRGGPYEQYF.

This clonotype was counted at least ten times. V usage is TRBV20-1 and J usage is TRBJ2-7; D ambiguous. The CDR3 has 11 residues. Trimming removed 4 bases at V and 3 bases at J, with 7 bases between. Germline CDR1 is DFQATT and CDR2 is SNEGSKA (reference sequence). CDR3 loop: CSANDRYEQYV. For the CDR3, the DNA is TGCAGTGCTAATGACCGCTACGAGCAGTACGTC.

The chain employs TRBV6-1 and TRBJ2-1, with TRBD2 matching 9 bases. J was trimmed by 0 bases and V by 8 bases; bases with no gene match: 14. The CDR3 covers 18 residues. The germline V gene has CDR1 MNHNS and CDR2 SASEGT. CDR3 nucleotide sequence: TGTGCCAGCGGCCCGACTAGCGGTTCCGGGGGCTCCTACAATGAGCAGTTCTTC. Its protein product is CASGPTSGSGGSYNEQFF.

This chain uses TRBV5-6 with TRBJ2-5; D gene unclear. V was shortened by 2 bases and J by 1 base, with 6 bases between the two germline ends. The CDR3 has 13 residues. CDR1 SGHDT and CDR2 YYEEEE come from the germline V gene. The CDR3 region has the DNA TGTGCCAGCAGCTTTAGCAGCCAAGAGACCCAGTACTTC. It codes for CASSFSSQETQYF.

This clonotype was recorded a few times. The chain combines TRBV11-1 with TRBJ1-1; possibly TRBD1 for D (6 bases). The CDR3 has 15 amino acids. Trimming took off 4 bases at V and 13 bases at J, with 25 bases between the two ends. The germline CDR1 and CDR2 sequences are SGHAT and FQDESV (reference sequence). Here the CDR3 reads CASSSRQAPTLGGFF. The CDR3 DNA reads TGTGCCAGCAGCTCCAGACAGGCTCCGACACTAGGTGGTTTCTTT.

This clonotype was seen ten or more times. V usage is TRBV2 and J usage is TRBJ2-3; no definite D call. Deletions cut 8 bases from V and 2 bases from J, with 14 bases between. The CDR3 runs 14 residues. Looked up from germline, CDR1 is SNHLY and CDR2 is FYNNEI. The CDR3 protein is CASERGETTDTQYF. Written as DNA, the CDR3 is TGTGCCAGCGAGAGAGGAGAAACCACAGATACGCAGTATTTT.

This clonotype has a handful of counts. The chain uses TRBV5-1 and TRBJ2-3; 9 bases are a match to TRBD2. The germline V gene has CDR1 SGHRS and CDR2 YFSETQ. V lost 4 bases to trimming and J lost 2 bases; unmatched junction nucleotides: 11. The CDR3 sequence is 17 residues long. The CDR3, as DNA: TGCGCCAGCAGCCCAACCTTTGCGGGGGGGATCACAGATACGCAGTATTTT. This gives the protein CASSPTFAGGITDTQYF.

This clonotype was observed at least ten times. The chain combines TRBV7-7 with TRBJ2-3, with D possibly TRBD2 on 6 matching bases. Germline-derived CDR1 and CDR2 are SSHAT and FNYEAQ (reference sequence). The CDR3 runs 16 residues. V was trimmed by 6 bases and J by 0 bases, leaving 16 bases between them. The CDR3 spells CASSKTGGVSTDTQYF. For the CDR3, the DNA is TGTGCCAGCAGTAAGACGGGCGGGGTCAGCACAGATACGCAGTATTTT. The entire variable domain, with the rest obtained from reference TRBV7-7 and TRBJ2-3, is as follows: GAGVSQSPRYKVTKRGQDVTLRCDPISSHATLYWYQQALGQGPEFLTYFNYEAQPDKSGLPSDRFSAERPEGSISTLTIQRTEQRDSAMYRCASSKTGGVSTDTQYFGPGTRLTVL.

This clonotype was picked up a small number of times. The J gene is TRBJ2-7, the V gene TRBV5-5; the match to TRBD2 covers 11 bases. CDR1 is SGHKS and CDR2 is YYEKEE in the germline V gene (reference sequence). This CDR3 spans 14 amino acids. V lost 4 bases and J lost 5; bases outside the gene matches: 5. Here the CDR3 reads CASSLAGGRDEQYF. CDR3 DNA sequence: TGTGCCAGCAGCCTAGCGGGAGGACGAGACGAGCAGTACTTC.

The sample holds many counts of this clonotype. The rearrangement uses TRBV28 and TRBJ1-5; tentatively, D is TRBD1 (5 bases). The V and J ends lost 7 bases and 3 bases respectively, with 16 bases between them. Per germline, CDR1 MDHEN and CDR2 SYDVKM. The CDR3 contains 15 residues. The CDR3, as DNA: TGTGCCAGCATGGAACCTCAGGGCGTCAATCAGCCCCAGCATTTT. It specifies CASMEPQGVNQPQHF. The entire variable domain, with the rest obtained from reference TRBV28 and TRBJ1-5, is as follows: DVKVTQSSRYLVKRTGEKVFLECVQDMDHENMFWYRQDPGLGLRLIYFSYDVKMKEKGDIPEGYSVSREKKERFSLILESASTNQTSMYLCASMEPQGVNQPQHFGDGTRLSIL.

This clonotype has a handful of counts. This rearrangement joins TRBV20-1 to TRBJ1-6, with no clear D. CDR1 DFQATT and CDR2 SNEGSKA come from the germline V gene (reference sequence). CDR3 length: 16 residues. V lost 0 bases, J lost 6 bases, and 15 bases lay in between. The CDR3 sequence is CSAREGSLTGNSPLHF. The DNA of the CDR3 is TGCAGTGCTAGAGAGGGCAGCCTGACGGGTAATTCACCCCTCCACTTT.